The present entry profiles one T cell receptor beta chain with its context. This sample was included in a study of blood T cell repertoires in COVID-19. Study context: The study drew acute and convalescent COVID-19 samples from the United States, Italy and Spain. Nucleic acid was either cDNA or gDNA, and it came from T cells, B-cell-depleted T cells, or PBMCs.

The ends lost 3 bases at V and 8 bases at J; junction bases unmatched: 10. The CDR3 contains 15 residues. Germline lookup yields CDR1 SGHDT and CDR2 YYEEEE. In the original workflow: Reference gene primer amplification gave estimated nucleated cell counts. Clones were read by immunoSEQ multiplex PCR, and TCRdb kept only the in-frame ones, dropping some. The V and J calls and clone size are taken from that table; D and trimming were inferred from the DNA. Here the sample spans 300,000 to 400,000 clones, about 90% being singletons. The gene calls are TRBV5-6 and TRBJ1-4; the match to TRBD1 covers 7 bases. Input material: peripheral blood. This sequence originates from a woman between 18 and 30 years old who had recovered from COVID-19. The CDR3 sequence: CASSSYRDRGEKLFF. Written as DNA, the CDR3 is TGTGCCAGCAGCTCATACCGGGACAGAGGAGAAAAACTGTTTTTT.